These 2 T cell receptor beta chains originate from one sample sequenced in a study of vaccination and CD4 T cells after COVID-19. An Oncomine TCR Beta short-read assay was used to sequence the DNA from cultured CD4+ T cells. Using its own MiXCR run on the PCR reads, TCRdb lists one record per CDR3 protein. The table lists approximately 8,000 distinct CDR3 sequences, roughly 50% of them singletons. Treatment described: roughly 11-day PBMC culture with coronavirus spike peptide pools or control peptides (ViraFEST assay). Before the COVID-19 pandemic (2011-2018), CD4+ T cells were obtained from the unexposed donor. No antigens are known for them. The sample taken for sequencing was CD4+ T cells from blood, cultured in vitro. Receptor source: a human donor in good health.

This clonotype showed up just a few times. The chain links TRBV6-1 to TRBJ1-2; 9 nucleotides agree with TRBD1. Germline V gene sequence: CDR1 MNHNS, CDR2 SASEGT. The CDR3 spans 16 residues. Trimming cost V 0 bases and J 3 bases; bases outside gene matches: 5. The CDR3 loop is CASSEAGTGGHYGYTF. For the CDR3, the DNA is TGTGCCAGCAGTGAAGCCGGCACAGGGGGCCACTATGGCTACACCTTC.

The chain has TRBV27 and TRBJ2-5, with TRBD2 identical over 9 bases. The germline gives CDR1 MNHEY, CDR2 SMNVEV (reference sequence). The CDR3 totals 18 residues. Trimming cost V 6 bases and J 5 bases; bases outside gene matches: 19. The CDR3 DNA reads TGTGCCAGCAGGGAGCGGGGGGCGCCACATTCTTTCCAGGAGACCCAGTACTTC. This codes for CASRERGAPHSFQETQYF.